The 26 T cell receptor beta chains below come from one sample, sequenced in a study of response to subunit inactivated influenza vaccine. From the RT-PCR reads, TCRdb called clonotypes with MiXCR, one entry per CDR3 protein. The sample contains hundreds of thousands of distinct CDR3 sequences, 14% of which appear only once. Sequencing was performed on PBMCs from blood, taken around 14 days before vaccination. Source of these receptors: a middle-aged man who received an inactivated influenza vaccine.

The sample holds many counts of this clonotype. The CDR3 region is CASSLPGHRLATDTQYF. In DNA, the CDR3 is TGTGCCAGCAGCTTACCGGGCCACCGTCTAGCTACAGATACGCAGTATTTT. V usage is TRBV11-2 and J usage is TRBJ2-3; D might be TRBD2 (5 bases). With 2 bases removed from V and 3 bases from J, the gap between germline ends came to 18 bases. CDR1 is SGHAT and CDR2 is FQNNGV in the germline V gene. The CDR3 is made up of 17 amino acids.

V gene TRBV28 combines with J gene TRBJ2-4; D is undetermined. The CDR3 sequence is 12 residues long. Trimming shortened V by 5 bases and J by 11 bases, and 13 bases separated the two germline ends. In germline, CDR1 is MDHEN, CDR2 SYDVKM. DNA for the CDR3: TGTGCCAGCAGTAAAGGACCACGGGTTCAGTACTTC. It yields the protein CASSKGPRVQYF.

This clonotype was counted many times. The chain couples TRBV5-1 to TRBJ1-1, with D perhaps TRBD1 (5 bases). Germline V gene data show CDR1 as SGHRS and CDR2 as YFSETQ. Trimming cost V 2 bases and J 3 bases, with 14 bases left between them. This CDR3 spans 15 amino acids. The CDR3, as DNA: TGCGCCAGCAGCTTAGGAAAGGCGGGGGACACTGAAGCTTTCTTT. This encodes CASSLGKAGDTEAFF.

The rearrangement uses TRBV20-1 and TRBJ2-3, with D possibly TRBD1 on 5 matching bases. CDR1 and CDR2 from the germline V gene are DFQATT and SNEGSKA (reference sequence). The CDR3 loop spans 13 amino acids. The V end lost 4 bases, the J end lost 4 bases, and 12 bases lay between the germline ends. The CDR3 region is CSATQGRADTQYF. CDR3 bases: TGCAGTGCTACCCAGGGTCGTGCAGATACGCAGTATTTT.

The chain is built from TRBV4-2 and TRBJ1-4, with D perhaps TRBD1 (6 bases). Trimming removed 6 bases at V and 5 bases at J, with 19 bases between. CDR1 is LGHNA, CDR2 YNFKEQ, per germline. The CDR3 covers 16 residues. The CDR3: CASSLGAGRQNEKLFF. The CDR3 bases are TGTGCCAGCAGTCTGGGGGCCGGGCGCCAGAATGAAAAACTGTTTTTT.

V is TRBV21-1 and J is TRBJ2-6. TRBV21-1 has pseudogene status. This CDR3 is 16 amino acids long. CDR3 nucleotide sequence: TGTGCCAGCAGCAAAGAGTGGCAGTCTGGGGCCAACGTCCTGACTTTC. Protein: CASSKEWQSGANVLTF.

The J gene is TRBJ1-4, the V gene TRBV5-1; maybe TRBD1 (6 bases). This CDR3 has 14 residues. Germline V CDR1 and CDR2: SGHRS, YFSETQ. The V gene lost 4 bases and the J gene lost 3 bases, with 10 bases spanning the gap. CDR3 DNA sequence: TGCGCCAGCAGCCCTCAGGGGTCTAATGAAAAACTGTTTTTT. Amino acids: CASSPQGSNEKLFF.

This clonotype was found a few times. The chain recombines TRBV27 with TRBJ1-1; 7 bases align to TRBD1. The CDR3 is 14 amino acids. The junction had 4 bases not matched to a gene; V was cut back by 4 bases and J by 2 bases. CDR1 is MNHEY and CDR2 is SMNVEV in the germline V gene (reference sequence). The CDR3 DNA sequence: TGTGCCAGCAGTTGGGGGACAGATAACACTGAAGCTTTCTTT. Translated: CASSWGTDNTEAFF.

The V call is TRBV7-6, the J call TRBJ2-1, with 7 bases lining up with TRBD2. The CDR3 loop spans 17 amino acids. Germline CDR1 and CDR2: SGHVS and FNYEAQ. V lost 2 bases and J lost 4; bases outside the gene matches: 11. The CDR3 region is CASSLRSPAGPYNEQFF. Written as DNA, the CDR3 is TGTGCCAGCAGCTTACGGTCCCCAGCGGGGCCATACAATGAGCAGTTCTTC.

V usage is TRBV29-1 and J usage is TRBJ2-1; D remains unclear. This CDR3 region has 15 residues. With 1 base removed from V and 3 bases from J, the gap between germline ends came to 13 bases. Looked up from germline, CDR1 is SQVTM and CDR2 is ANQGSEA. CDR3 residues: CSVEGSGQVYNEQFF. In nucleotides, the CDR3 is TGCAGCGTTGAAGGGTCTGGGCAGGTCTACAATGAGCAGTTCTTC.

The table lists this clonotype with many counts. The chain combines TRBV25-1 with TRBJ1-2, with D tentatively TRBD1 (6 bases). V lost 1 base and J 6 bases, leaving 9 bases between the germline ends. Germline values: CDR1 MGHDK, CDR2 SYGVNS. The CDR3 extends over 13 amino acids. The CDR3 sequence: CASSESNRDGYTF. DNA for the CDR3: TGTGCCAGCAGTGAATCCAACAGGGATGGCTACACCTTC.

This clonotype appeared a few times. The V gene is TRBV7-9, the J gene TRBJ2-2; 14 bases agree with TRBD2. V gave up 5 bases and J gave up 2 bases; unmatched junction bases: 1. CDR1 is SEHNR, CDR2 FQNEAQ, per germline (reference sequence). CDR3 length equals 16 residues. The CDR3 spells CASSGTSGGNTGELFF. DNA of the CDR3: TGTGCCAGCAGCGGGACTAGCGGGGGAAACACCGGGGAGCTGTTTTTT.

This clonotype was seen ten or more times. In DNA form, the CDR3 reads TGCGCCAGCAGCTTGACGACAGGTGGGGCCTACAATGAGCAGTTCTTC. It specifies CASSLTTGGAYNEQFF. The chain carries TRBV5-1 and TRBJ2-1, with D possibly TRBD1 on 6 matching bases. CDR3 size: 16 residues. Germline lookup yields CDR1 SGHRS and CDR2 YFSETQ. V gave up 1 base and J gave up 2 bases, with 13 bases separating them.

This clonotype was recorded a few times. The gene calls are TRBV4-1 and TRBJ2-1; tentative D call: TRBD1 (6 bases). Germline values: CDR1 MGHRA, CDR2 YSYEKL. V was cut by 1 base and J by 4 bases, with 8 bases left in between. The CDR3 totals 14 residues. The CDR3 loop is CASSQGTGYNEQFF. In DNA, the CDR3 is TGCGCCAGCAGCCAAGGAACAGGGTACAATGAGCAGTTCTTC.

The chain is built from TRBV27 and TRBJ2-1; D is unresolved. V was cut by 0 bases and J by 8 bases, with 11 bases left in between. The CDR3 contains 14 residues. Germline V gives CDR1 MNHEY, CDR2 SMNVEV (reference sequence). CDR3 sequence reads: CASSLSTGGHEQFF. Here the CDR3 DNA reads TGTGCCAGCAGTTTATCCACGGGCGGCCATGAGCAGTTCTTC.

This clonotype was counted between two and nine times. The V gene is TRBV12-3 or TRBV12-4, the J gene TRBJ2-6; D may correspond to TRBD1 or TRBD2 (7 bases each). The V end lost 3 bases, the J end lost 2 bases, and 14 bases lay between the germline ends. The CDR3 runs to 17 residues. This chain's CDR3 is CASSFGQGGAGANVLTF. The CDR3 bases are TGTGCCAGCAGTTTCGGGCAGGGGGGGGCTGGGGCCAACGTCCTGACTTTC.

The chain couples TRBV7-9 to TRBJ2-1; 7 bases fit TRBD1. There are 13 residues in the CDR3. The V gene end was trimmed by 4 bases and the J gene end by 6 bases; junction bases not matched to a gene: 3. CDR1 is SEHNR, CDR2 FQNEAQ, per germline (reference sequence). CDR3 DNA sequence: TGTGCCAGCAGCTCCCAGGGGGTCAATGAGCAGTTCTTC. Its protein is CASSSQGVNEQFF.

The sample holds a few counts of this clonotype. This rearrangement joins TRBV20-1 to TRBJ2-5, with 10 nucleotides matching TRBD2. CDR1 is DFQATT and CDR2 is SNEGSKA in the germline V gene (reference sequence). This CDR3 spans 16 amino acids. V shed 6 bases, J shed 1 base, and the junction held 11 bases outside the gene matches. CDR3 sequence: CSAPRLAGAFQETQYF. The CDR3 nucleotides read TGCAGTGCCCCCCGTCTAGCGGGGGCGTTCCAAGAGACCCAGTACTTC.

The rearrangement uses TRBV5-1 and TRBJ2-3; 14 nucleotides align to TRBD2. This CDR3 contains 16 residues. V shed 2 bases, J shed 6 bases, and the junction held 5 bases outside the gene matches. Germline V gene data show CDR1 as SGHRS and CDR2 as YFSETQ. Here the CDR3 DNA reads TGCGCCAGCAGCTTCGGGACTAGCGGGGGTATGGATACGCAGTATTTT. This gives the protein CASSFGTSGGMDTQYF.

The genes are TRBV24-1 and TRBJ2-2; no definite D call. Between the trimmed V and J ends, which lost 10 bases and 1 base, there was a span of 12 bases. Germline CDR1 is KGHDR and CDR2 is SFDVKD. The CDR3 runs to 14 residues. CDR3 residues: CATGLGENTGELFF. The CDR3 DNA reads TGTGCCACAGGGCTCGGTGAGAACACCGGGGAGCTGTTTTTT.

This clonotype has at least ten counts. The chain links TRBV19 to TRBJ1-5; D remains unclear. The V end was cut by 9 bases, the J end by 7 bases, with 7 bases between. This CDR3 contains 10 residues. Germline values: CDR1 LNHDA, CDR2 SQIVND (reference sequence). CDR3 DNA: TGTGCCAGAGTGGAGCAGCCCCAGCATTTT. This sequence encodes CARVEQPQHF.

Ten or more counts support this clonotype. The V and J genes are TRBV12-3 or TRBV12-4 and TRBJ2-5; TRBD2 agrees at 10 bases. CDR3 size: 15 residues. V lost 4 bases, J lost 4 bases, and 6 bases stayed unmatched. The CDR3 sequence is CASSYTSGIGETQYF. The DNA of the CDR3 is TGTGCCAGCAGTTATACTAGCGGGATTGGAGAGACCCAGTACTTC.

As regards this clonotype: One junction end does not reproduce the germline sequence, and a read error may be involved. The chain is built from TRBV12-3 or TRBV12-4 and TRBJ2-1, with D maybe TRBD2 (6 bases). CDR3 length: 16 residues. The CDR3, as DNA: TGTGCCGGCAGTTACCCGCCTCCGCGGGAACGCAATGAGCAGTTCTTC. Encoded protein: CAGSYPPPRERNEQFF.

This clonotype was seen ten or more times. This chain links TRBV11-2 with TRBJ2-7; 14 nucleotides match TRBD2. This CDR3 contains 19 residues. V dropped 4 bases and J dropped 3; count of bases not matched to a gene: 14. Germline V gene sequence: CDR1 SGHAT, CDR2 FQNNGV. CDR3: CASSSDGTSGSRWGYEQYF. As DNA, the CDR3 is TGTGCCAGCAGCTCGGACGGGACTAGCGGGAGTCGGTGGGGCTACGAGCAGTACTTC.

This clonotype was seen at least ten times. The chain links TRBV27 to TRBJ2-7; no reliable D call. The CDR3 has 15 amino acids. V was clipped by 7 bases and J by 1 base, with 17 bases between them. Per germline, CDR1 MNHEY and CDR2 SMNVEV (reference sequence). The CDR3 protein is CASTQSLSGSYEQYF. The CDR3 DNA sequence: TGTGCCAGCACCCAGTCCCTCTCTGGTTCCTACGAGCAGTACTTC.

This clonotype was recorded a few times. The DNA for the CDR3 is TGTGCCAGCAGCTTGGTTCCCAGCATGGGAGCCAAAAACATTCAGTACTTC. Translating it yields CASSLVPSMGAKNIQYF. The V and J genes are TRBV5-5 and TRBJ2-4; D remains ambiguous. Germline V gives CDR1 SGHKS, CDR2 YYEKEE (reference sequence). V lost 0 bases to trimming and J lost 0 bases, with 13 bases between them. CDR3 length: 17 amino acids.